Listed here are 21 T cell receptor beta chains from one sample, sequenced in a study of CD8 T cells in Susac syndrome (dated by TCRdb to between 2018 and 2021). The method behind the library was the immunoSEQ multiplex PCR assay. RNA was extracted using the RNeasy kit, and roughly 0.5 to 1 ug of the RNA was reverse transcribed with random hexamers. The public reads were reprocessed in TCRdb via fastp at Q25 and MiXCR, keeping in-frame beta chains. Rows with a matching CDR3 protein are joined into one entry that keeps the most common DNA and genes. The sample yields roughly 150,000 distinct CDR3 sequences; about 95% were counted once. Roughly 0.16% of the sample is in the top ten clones. The source material was CD8+ T cells from PBMCs. The origin of the receptors is a human donor with multiple sclerosis.

This rearrangement joins TRBV20-1 to TRBJ2-7; D is uncertain. V was clipped by 0 bases and J by 2 bases, with 11 bases between them. Germline loops: CDR1 DFQATT, CDR2 SNEGSKA (reference sequence). CDR3 length equals 14 residues. The CDR3 DNA reads as TGCAGTGCTAGAGAGGAGTACGGAACCTACGAGCAGTACTTC. Its translation: CSAREEYGTYEQYF.

The V and J genes are TRBV6-5 and TRBJ2-3, with 8 nucleotides matching TRBD2. The CDR3 consists of 17 residues. The germline gives CDR1 MNHEY, CDR2 SVGAGI. The V gene end was trimmed by 2 bases and the J gene end by 2 bases; junction bases not matched to a gene: 9. The CDR3 sequence is CASSYLGGGLYTDTQYF. The CDR3, as DNA: TGTGCCAGCAGTTACCTCGGGGGGGGTCTCTACACAGATACGCAGTATTTT.

In DNA form, the CDR3 reads TGCAGTGTCACCGACATGAACACTGAAGCTTTCTTT. Encoded protein: CSVTDMNTEAFF. This chain links TRBV20-1 with TRBJ1-1; D is unresolved. CDR1 and CDR2 from the germline V gene are DFQATT and SNEGSKA (reference sequence). The CDR3 has 12 residues. V lost 7 bases and J lost 0, with 9 bases in between.

The V call is TRBV6-1, the J call TRBJ2-2; TRBD1 might be the D (6 bases). The germline gives CDR1 MNHNS, CDR2 SASEGT. The CDR3 spans 17 residues. Between the trimmed V and J ends, which lost 6 bases and 5 bases, there was a span of 22 bases. The CDR3 protein is CASRRDDSRGWTGELFF. CDR3 coding DNA: TGTGCCAGCAGGAGGGATGACAGCAGGGGATGGACCGGGGAGCTGTTTTTT.

CDR3 loop: CASSLGLAGGSSYNEQFF. The CDR3 nucleotides read TGTGCCAGCAGCCTGGGACTAGCGGGGGGGAGCTCCTACAATGAGCAGTTCTTC. The genes are TRBV3-1 and TRBJ2-1; the match to TRBD2 covers 16 bases. J was trimmed by 0 bases and V by 4 bases; bases with no gene match: 3. The CDR3 length is 18 residues. Per the germline V gene, CDR1 is LGHDT and CDR2 is YNNKEL (reference sequence).

Written as DNA, the CDR3 is TGTGCCAGCAGACCTAGCGGAGAGGAGACCCAGTACTTC. Translation: CASRPSGEETQYF. V gene TRBV6-1 combines with J gene TRBJ2-5; TRBD2 matches 7 bases. CDR1 and CDR2 (germline): MNHNS, SASEGT. J lost 5 bases, V lost 6 bases, and 6 bases had no gene match. The CDR3 consists of 13 residues.

The chain employs TRBV27 and TRBJ2-1, with D possibly called TRBD1 or TRBD2 (5 bases each). Germline V gene sequence: CDR1 MNHEY, CDR2 SMNVEV (reference sequence). Trimming left V 2 bases short and J 10 bases short, with 15 bases between. This CDR3 is 14 amino acids long. Written as DNA, the CDR3 is TGTGCCAGCAGTTTAGGGACCACGACGGGGGAGCAGTTCTTC. Translated, it gives CASSLGTTTGEQFF.

V and J are TRBV14 and TRBJ2-1; 7 positions agree with TRBD1. From germline, CDR1 is SGHDN and CDR2 FVKESK. The CDR3 is 15 amino acids. V shed 6 bases and J 8 bases; nucleotides not matched to a gene: 13. In nucleotides, the CDR3 is TGTGCCAGCAGTTACCGGGACAGACCTTTGGATGAGCAGTTCTTC. It translates to CASSYRDRPLDEQFF.

The chain has TRBV29-1 and TRBJ1-5; TRBD1 agrees at 7 bases. Trimming took 5 bases from V and 4 from J; bases not matched to a gene: 2. The CDR3 has 12 residues. CDR1 is SQVTM and CDR2 is ANQGSEA in the germline V gene. This CDR3 reads CSVWDSNQPQHF. CDR3 nucleotides: TGCAGCGTTTGGGACAGTAATCAGCCCCAGCATTTT. The variable domain in full, completed from reference TRBV29-1 and TRBJ1-5, reads SAVISQKPSRDICQRGTSLTIQCQVDSQVTMMFWYRQQPGQSLTLIATANQGSEATYESGFVIDKFPISRPNLTFSTLTVSNMSPEDSSIYLCSVWDSNQPQHFGDGTRLSIL.

The chain employs TRBV9 and TRBJ2-7; either TRBD1 or TRBD2 may fit D (5 bases each). Germline CDR1 and CDR2: SGDLS and YYNGEE. V was pared by 0 bases and J by 3 bases, with 13 bases between. This CDR3 region has 15 residues. The CDR3 DNA reads TGTGCCAGCAGCGTAGGGGACCCCAGCGACTACGAGCAGTACTTC. Translating it yields CASSVGDPSDYEQYF.

The rearrangement uses TRBV20-1 and TRBJ2-2; D gene ambiguous. Germline CDR1 DFQATT, CDR2 SNEGSKA (reference sequence). Trimming left V 2 bases short and J 6 bases short, with 10 bases between. The CDR3 is 13 residues long. In DNA, the CDR3 is TGCAGTGCTAGATCCTTGAGATCCGGGGAGCTGTTTTTT. Its translation: CSARSLRSGELFF.

The V gene is TRBV19, the J gene TRBJ2-3, with TRBD1 matching 10 bases. Germline V gives CDR1 LNHDA, CDR2 SQIVND (reference sequence). The CDR3 has 15 residues. Trimming removed 4 bases from V and 6 bases from J; junction bases left unmatched: 7. CDR3 in amino acids: CASSTGTGVLDTQYF. In DNA, the CDR3 is TGTGCCAGTAGTACCGGGACAGGGGTTTTGGATACGCAGTATTTT.

This chain uses TRBV9 with TRBJ2-3, with a possible D match to TRBD2 (6 bases). Per germline, CDR1 SGDLS and CDR2 YYNGEE. The CDR3 sequence is 16 residues long. Trimming removed 0 bases from V and 6 bases from J, with 17 bases in between. The CDR3 region is CASSVEPLGGTDTQYF. The CDR3 nucleotides are TGTGCCAGCAGCGTAGAGCCCCTGGGGGGAACGGATACGCAGTATTTT.

The CDR3 nucleotides read TGCAGTGCTCCCGGACAGGATACTAGCACAGATACGCAGTATTTT. This sequence encodes CSAPGQDTSTDTQYF. The V and J genes are TRBV20-1 and TRBJ2-3, with 7 nucleotides matching TRBD1. Germline V gene lookup returns CDR1 DFQATT and CDR2 SNEGSKA (reference sequence). This CDR3 region has 15 residues. The trim removed 5 bases at V and 0 bases at J, leaving 8 bases unmatched.

The chain joins TRBV5-6 to TRBJ2-1; D remains ambiguous. The CDR3 extends over 14 amino acids. Germline assignment: CDR1 SGHDT and CDR2 YYEEEE. Trimming shortened V by 0 bases and J by 0 bases, and 4 bases separated the two germline ends. CDR3 sequence (DNA): TGTGCCAGCAGCTTGGGGACCTCCTACAATGAGCAGTTCTTC. Translation gives CASSLGTSYNEQFF.

The V and J genes are TRBV28 and TRBJ2-7; weak D call: TRBD2 (6 bases). The length of the CDR3 is 13 residues. CDR1 and CDR2 from the germline V gene are MDHEN and SYDVKM. Deletions cut 8 bases from V and 4 bases from J, with 15 bases between. The chain's CDR3 is CASVEGTSYEQYF. The CDR3 nucleotides are TGTGCCAGCGTTGAGGGGACTTCGTACGAGCAGTACTTC.

This chain uses TRBV6-5 with TRBJ2-1, with D maybe TRBD1 (5 bases). V lost 4 bases, J lost 5 bases, and 9 bases lay in between. The CDR3 runs 13 residues. The germline CDR1 and CDR2 sequences are MNHEY and SVGAGI. CDR3 protein: CASSFDRNNEQFF. In DNA form, the CDR3 reads TGTGCCAGCAGTTTTGACAGAAACAATGAGCAGTTCTTC.

The rearrangement joins TRBV4-1 to TRBJ1-5; no firm D call. V was cut by 3 bases and J by 0 bases, with 12 bases left in between. Looked up from germline, CDR1 is MGHRA and CDR2 is YSYEKL. This CDR3 is built from 16 residues. CDR3 loop: CASSQRSTNSNQPQHF. Here the CDR3 DNA reads TGCGCCAGCAGCCAGAGGTCAACGAATAGCAATCAGCCCCAGCATTTT.

V and J are TRBV30 and TRBJ2-7; 8 nucleotides line up with TRBD2. The CDR3 is 14 residues long. V dropped 1 base and J dropped 4; count of bases not matched to a gene: 6. The germline gives CDR1 GTSNPN, CDR2 SVGIG (reference sequence). The CDR3 here is CAWSAGRGGYEQYV. CDR3 DNA sequence: TGTGCCTGGAGTGCCGGACGGGGGGGTTACGAGCAGTACGTC.

This sequence joins TRBV30 and TRBJ2-7; D remains ambiguous. The CDR3 is 14 amino acids. The ends were cut back, 5 bases at V and 0 bases at J, with 14 bases in the middle. Germline CDR1 reads GTSNPN; CDR2 reads SVGIG (reference sequence). Here the CDR3 reads CAWQDTETSYEQYF. DNA for the CDR3: TGTGCCTGGCAAGATACTGAGACCTCCTACGAGCAGTACTTC. Filled out from reference TRBV30 and TRBJ2-7, the complete variable domain reads SQTIHQWPATLVQPVGSPLSLECTVEGTSNPNLYWYRQAAGRGLQLLFYSVGIGQISSEVPQNLSASRPQDRQFILSSKKLLLSDSGFYLCAWQDTETSYEQYFGPGTRLTVT.

This chain links TRBV12-5 with TRBJ2-4; D is unresolved. The CDR3 covers 11 residues. Trimming took 4 bases from V and 12 from J, leaving 10 bases between them. In germline, CDR1 is LGHNT, CDR2 FRNRAP. CDR3 region: CASGSPADQYF. The CDR3 nucleotides read TGTGCTAGTGGTTCCCCCGCGGATCAGTACTTC.